Following are 10 T cell receptor beta chains from one sample sequenced in a study of T cells after yellow fever vaccination. TCRdb ran MiXCR on the 5' RACE reads and lists one entry per CDR3 protein. The sample lists about 510,000 distinct CDR3 sequences, around a fifth occurring once. The sample here was PBMCs, taken roughly 20 days after the first yellow fever vaccination. These receptors were collected from a man younger than 35 who received the YFV17D yellow fever vaccine.

This clonotype has a handful of counts. The chain employs TRBV10-2 and TRBJ2-3, with 16 nucleotides matching TRBD2. Per the germline V gene, CDR1 is WSHSY and CDR2 is SAAADI. This CDR3 comprises 21 residues. The V gene end was trimmed by 4 bases and the J gene end by 0 bases; junction bases not matched to a gene: 13. The CDR3 DNA reads TGCGCCAGCAGTGGCCTACCGGGACTAGCGGGGGGGGACCCTAGCACAGATACGCAGTATTTT. Amino acids: CASSGLPGLAGGDPSTDTQYF.

This clonotype showed up just once. The chain employs TRBV5-1 and TRBJ2-5, with D maybe TRBD2 (5 bases). The CDR3 consists of 16 residues. V was cut by 4 bases and J by 1 base, with 17 bases left in between. Germline CDR1 reads SGHRS; CDR2 reads YFSETQ. The CDR3: CASSPGGGGPQETQYF. In nucleotides, the CDR3 is TGCGCCAGCAGCCCCGGAGGAGGCGGACCCCAAGAGACCCAGTACTTC.

This clonotype was detected a few times. The chain carries TRBV3-1 and TRBJ1-1; D call uncertain. The germline CDR1 and CDR2 sequences are LGHDT and YNNKEL (reference sequence). This CDR3 region has 15 residues. V was clipped by 2 bases and J by 0 bases, with 10 bases between them. For the CDR3, the DNA is TGTGCCAGCAGCCAACACGGGGTCGTGAACACTGAAGCTTTCTTT. Its translation: CASSQHGVVNTEAFF.

The table lists this clonotype with a few counts. V and J are TRBV6-1 and TRBJ1-3, with a tentative D call TRBD1 (6 bases). V lost 6 bases and J 10 bases, leaving 25 bases between the germline ends. The germline V gene encodes CDR1 MNHNS and CDR2 SASEGT. The CDR3 sequence is 16 residues long. The CDR3 DNA follows: TGTGCCAGCAGCGCGACGGACAGACGGCGAATAGTGACCATATATTTT. Its protein is CASSATDRRRIVTIYF.

This clonotype appeared a few times. The V and J genes are TRBV20-1 and TRBJ2-7, with D perhaps given as TRBD1 or TRBD2 (6 bases each). CDR1 and CDR2 (germline): DFQATT, SNEGSKA (reference sequence). The CDR3 runs to 13 residues. V lost 6 bases to trimming and J lost 7 bases, with 19 bases between them. CDR3 amino acids: CSAKGGPLGEQYV. CDR3 sequence (DNA): TGCAGTGCGAAAGGGGGGCCCCTTGGGGAGCAGTACGTC.

In its sample, this clonotype was seen a few times. This chain connects TRBV10-3 to TRBJ2-5; 8 nucleotides align to TRBD2. This CDR3 spans 16 amino acids. The V gene end was trimmed by 3 bases and the J gene end by 4 bases; junction bases not matched to a gene: 10. Germline V gives CDR1 ENHRY, CDR2 SYGVKD. As DNA, the CDR3 is TGTGCCATCAGTGACCCCGGGGGCGCGGGGGGAGAGACCCAGTACTTC. The encoded protein is CAISDPGGAGGETQYF.

This clonotype was found a few times. The chain carries TRBV12-3 or TRBV12-4 and TRBJ2-7; D unresolved. Trimming took 6 bases from V and 6 from J, leaving 9 bases between them. CDR3 length: 11 residues. The CDR3 region is CASRHGLEQYF. The CDR3 nucleotides read TGTGCCAGCAGACACGGCCTCGAGCAGTACTTC.

This clonotype has just a few counts. This chain connects TRBV3-1 to TRBJ2-1; 8 bases are a match to TRBD2. The V segment lost 1 base and the J segment 0 bases; nucleotides outside the gene matches: 2. Germline lookup yields CDR1 LGHDT and CDR2 YNNKEL (reference sequence). This CDR3 contains 16 residues. This chain's CDR3 is CASSQVLAGSYNEQFF. In nucleotides, the CDR3 is TGTGCCAGCAGCCAAGTTCTAGCGGGCTCCTACAATGAGCAGTTCTTC.

V is TRBV20-1 and J is TRBJ2-2, with no clear D. The CDR3 extends over 14 amino acids. Trimming removed 1 base from V and 1 base from J, with 7 bases in between. The V gene's germline CDR1 is DFQATT and CDR2 SNEGSKA (reference sequence). The CDR3 nucleotides are TGCAGTGCTAGAGGGAACAGGAACACCGGGGAGCTGTTTTTT. It encodes CSARGNRNTGELFF.

The CDR3 coding sequence is TGTGCCAGCAGTTTAGGTCCCGGGGGTAACATTCAGTACTTC. Translated, it gives CASSLGPGGNIQYF. This chain joins TRBV12-3 or TRBV12-4 and TRBJ2-4; the D gene is possibly TRBD2 (6 bases). CDR3 length: 14 residues. V dropped 1 base and J dropped 7 bases, with 11 bases sitting between them.